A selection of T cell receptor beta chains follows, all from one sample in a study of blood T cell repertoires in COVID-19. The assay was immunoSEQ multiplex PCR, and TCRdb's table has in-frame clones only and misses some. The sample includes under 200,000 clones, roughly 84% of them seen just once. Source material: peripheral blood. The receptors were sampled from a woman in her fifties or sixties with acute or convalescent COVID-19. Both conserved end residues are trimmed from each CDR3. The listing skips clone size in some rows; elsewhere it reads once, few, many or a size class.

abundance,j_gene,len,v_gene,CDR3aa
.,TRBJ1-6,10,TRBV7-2,ASSLADSNLH
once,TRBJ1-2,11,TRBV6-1,ASSEVRQGGYT
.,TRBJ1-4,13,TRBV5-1,ASSLLGAQGEKLF
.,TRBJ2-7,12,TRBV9,ASSVVIATYEQY
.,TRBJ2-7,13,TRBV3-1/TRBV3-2,ASSQGGQGRYEQY
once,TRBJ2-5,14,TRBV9,ASSVGTSGGGETQY
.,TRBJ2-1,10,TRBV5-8,ASSGSGNEQF
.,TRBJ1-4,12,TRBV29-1,SVEAQETNEKLF
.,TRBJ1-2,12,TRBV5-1,ASSPRDRGAGYT
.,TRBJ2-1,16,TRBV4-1,ASSQDFSAGGMYNEQF
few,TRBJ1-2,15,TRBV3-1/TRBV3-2,ASSHNLRGQGLYGYT
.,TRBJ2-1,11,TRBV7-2,ASSETSYNEQF
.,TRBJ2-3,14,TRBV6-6,ASSLAGQASTDTQY
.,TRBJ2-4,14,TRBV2,ASSPLIGRQGNIQY
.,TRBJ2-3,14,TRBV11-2,ASSSRLASALGTQY
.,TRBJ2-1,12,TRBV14,ASSVFQGTSEQF
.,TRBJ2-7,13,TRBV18,ASSLFREPIYEQY
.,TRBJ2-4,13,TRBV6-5,ASSYSAQGRNIQY
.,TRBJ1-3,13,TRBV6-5,ASSYSKQGGNTIY